The clone carrying this T cell receptor (beta chain) was seen only a few times. What it binds is unknown. Germline CDR1 is MDHEN and CDR2 is SYDVKM. Trimming stripped 5 bases from V and 2 bases from J, with 13 bases between. The CDR3 consists of 15 residues. This record belongs to a study of response to subunit inactivated influenza vaccine. MiXCR was run by TCRdb on the RT-PCR reads, yielding one entry per CDR3 protein. This table holds some 500,000 distinct CDR3 sequences, 25% found once. Study-level points and caveats: T cells newly recruited by each seasonal influenza vaccination are few, the authors suggested.

V gene TRBV28 combines with J gene TRBJ1-5; D is undetermined. This sequence was found in a man aged 45-65 years who received an inactivated influenza vaccine. The source material was CD4+ T cells sorted from PBMCs, sampled 5 to 6 days after vaccination. The CDR3 bases are TGTGCCAGCAGTCCCAGGCTCATACGCAATCAGCCCCAGCATTTT. Translation: CASSPRLIRNQPQHF.